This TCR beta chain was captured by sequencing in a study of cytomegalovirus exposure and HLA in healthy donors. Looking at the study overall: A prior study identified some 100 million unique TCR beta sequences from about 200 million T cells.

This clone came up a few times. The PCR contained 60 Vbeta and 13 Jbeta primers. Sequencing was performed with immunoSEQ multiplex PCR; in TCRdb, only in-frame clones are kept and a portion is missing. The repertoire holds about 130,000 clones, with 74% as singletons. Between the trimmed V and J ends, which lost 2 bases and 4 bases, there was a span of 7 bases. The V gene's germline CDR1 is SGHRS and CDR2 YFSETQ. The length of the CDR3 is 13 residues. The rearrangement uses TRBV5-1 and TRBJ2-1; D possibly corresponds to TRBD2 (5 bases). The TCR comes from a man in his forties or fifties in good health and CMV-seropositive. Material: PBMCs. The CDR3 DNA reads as TGCGCCAGCAGCTTAGGGAGTTACAATGAGCAGTTCTTC. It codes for CASSLGSYNEQFF.